This is a list of T cell receptor beta chains from one sample in a study of early T cells in non-severe SARS-CoV-2 infection. MiXCR, applied by TCRdb to the 5' RACE reads, yields one record per CDR3 protein. The data show tens of thousands of distinct CDR3 sequences, approximately 6% seen once. Sequenced: whole blood. The source of these receptors is an adult who was a healthcare worker with PCR-confirmed SARS-CoV-2 infection or an uninfected control (not recorded which). CDR3s include the opening cysteine and the closing phenylalanine or tryptophan. D genes are given only for firm matches. Clone size is given for some rows only: seen once, a few or many times, or a class if the clone is expanded.

TRBJ2-5 TRBV6-1 - many CASSEPSADQETQYF TGTGCCAGCAGTGAGCCGTCGGCAGACCAAGAGACCCAGTACTTC
TRBJ1-6 TRBV28 - - CASSRGGTRSPLHF TGTGCCAGCAGCCGCGGGGGTACCCGGTCACCCCTCCACTTT
TRBJ1-4 TRBV19 TRBD1 few CATARDSSATNEKLFF TGTGCCACCGCCCGGGACAGCTCTGCAACTAATGAAAAACTGTTTTTT
TRBJ1-5 TRBV30 - many CAWSYGRTVNQPQHF TGTGCCTGGAGCTATGGGAGGACAGTCAATCAGCCCCAGCATTTT
TRBJ1-3 TRBV13 TRBD1 few CASSDRGLGNTIYF TGTGCCAGCAGTGACAGGGGGCTCGGAAACACCATATATTTT
TRBJ1-1 TRBV7-2 - many CASSLRPTEGDTEAFF TGTGCCAGCAGCCTCAGACCTACGGAAGGGGACACTGAAGCTTTCTTT
TRBJ2-3 TRBV18 TRBD2 - CASSSIAAGGRFITDTQYF TGTGCCAGCTCTTCAATAGCGGCGGGGGGGCGCTTCATCACAGATACGCAGTATTTT
TRBJ2-5 TRBV20-1 TRBD2 many CSGRTSGGSGKTQYF TGCAGTGGCCGGACTAGCGGGGGGTCGGGAAAGACCCAGTACTTC
TRBJ1-1 TRBV24-1 TRBD1 many CATSDSPGGPHTEAFF TGTGCCACCAGTGACTCTCCAGGGGGGCCCCACACTGAAGCTTTCTTT
TRBJ2-1 TRBV5-1 - many CASSLVSGAGSNEQFF TGCGCCAGCAGCTTGGTATCGGGGGCCGGTTCCAATGAGCAGTTCTTC
TRBJ2-1 TRBV19 - many CASSGGEDFSSYNEQFF TGTGCCAGTAGCGGCGGTGAAGATTTTTCCTCCTACAATGAGCAGTTCTTC
TRBJ1-2 TRBV12-3/TRBV12-4 TRBD1 few CASSSQGTYGYTF TGTGCCAGCAGTTCACAGGGGACCTATGGCTACACCTTC
TRBJ2-5 TRBV7-9 TRBD1 many CASSLRSTRDSHQETQYF TGTGCCAGCAGCTTACGTAGTACCAGGGACAGCCACCAAGAGACCCAGTACTTC
TRBJ2-1 TRBV7-2 TRBD2 - CASSTRGGTYNEQFF TGTGCCAGCAGCACGCGGGGGGGCACCTACAATGAGCAGTTCTTC
TRBJ2-7 TRBV6-2/TRBV6-3 TRBD1 - CASSSSAGTGDGSYEQYF TGTGCCAGCAGCTCTTCAGCCGGGACAGGGGATGGCTCCTACGAGCAGTACTTC
TRBJ2-5 TRBV6-5 TRBD1 few CASSPGTVRTQYF TGTGCCAGCAGCCCCGGGACAGTTCGGACCCAGTACTTC
TRBJ2-3 TRBV10-1 TRBD2 - CASSEWASGGADTQYF TGCGCCAGCAGTGAGTGGGCGTCCGGGGGGGCCGATACGCAGTATTTT
TRBJ2-7 TRBV20-1 TRBD1 - CSAGRGTGEQYF TGCAGTGCAGGCAGGGGGACGGGGGAGCAGTACTTC
TRBJ2-3 TRBV7-6 - few CASSSRTRSTDTQYF TGTGCCAGCAGCTCCAGGACACGCAGCACAGATACGCAGTATTTT
TRBJ2-1 TRBV12-3/TRBV12-4 - - CASSLQGGLSEQFF TGTGCCAGCAGTCTCCAGGGGGGTTTAAGTGAGCAGTTCTTC
TRBJ2-5 TRBV12-3/TRBV12-4 - - CASSLTPGAQETQYF TGTGCCAGCAGTTTAACTCCTGGGGCCCAAGAGACCCAGTACTTC
TRBJ2-7 TRBV7-9 - many CASSLASSALEQYF TGTGCCAGCAGCTTAGCGTCCAGCGCCCTCGAGCAGTACTTC
TRBJ1-1 TRBV10-2 - - CASSVRTREAEAFF TGCGCCAGCAGTGTCCGGACAAGGGAAGCTGAAGCTTTCTTT
TRBJ1-2 TRBV4-1 TRBD1 few CASSQDQDRGRGYTF TGCGCCAGCAGCCAAGATCAGGACAGGGGCAGAGGCTACACCTTC
TRBJ1-2 TRBV6-6 TRBD1 many CASRPSWTGGGYTF TGTGCCAGCAGACCCTCCTGGACAGGGGGTGGCTACACCTTC
TRBJ1-6 TRBV4-1 - few CASSPPGAGGSPLHF TGCGCCAGCAGCCCCCCGGGGGCCGGGGGGTCACCCCTCCACTTT
TRBJ2-7 TRBV2 - few CASSDEKGHNFYEQYF TGTGCCAGCAGTGATGAGAAGGGACACAACTTCTACGAGCAGTACTTC
TRBJ2-7 TRBV20-1 - - CSARLRGYTTYEQYF TGCAGTGCTAGACTCCGGGGGTATACAACCTACGAGCAGTACTTC
TRBJ2-7 TRBV6-4 - many CASSDAGTALHF TGTGCCAGCAGTGACGCGGGGACTGCACTCCACTTC
TRBJ1-2 TRBV20-1 - medium-sized CSALIRDNGYGYTF TGCAGTGCTCTAATTAGGGACAACGGGTATGGCTACACCTTC
TRBJ1-1 TRBV5-1 - many CASSSSSTEAFF TGCGCCAGCAGCTCCAGCTCCACTGAAGCTTTCTTT
TRBJ1-1 TRBV2 - - CASSESWGASEAFF TGTGCCAGCAGTGAGAGTTGGGGGGCTTCTGAAGCTTTCTTT
TRBJ2-2 TRBV6-2/TRBV6-3 TRBD2 few CASSQVAGALNTGELFF TGTGCCAGCAGTCAAGTAGCGGGGGCCTTGAACACCGGGGAGCTGTTTTTT
TRBJ2-6 TRBV19 - many CASSTSGANVLTF TGTGCCAGTAGTACCTCTGGGGCCAACGTCCTGACTTTC
TRBJ1-1 TRBV2 - - CASSETGMNTEAFF TGTGCCAGCAGTGAAACAGGGATGAACACTGAAGCTTTCTTT
TRBJ2-5 TRBV7-7 - - CASSLELAQETQYF TGTGCTAGCAGCCTAGAGTTAGCACAAGAGACCCAGTACTTC
TRBJ2-1 TRBV9 - many CASSVFDTDYNEQFF TGTGCCAGCAGCGTCTTCGACACCGATTACAATGAGCAGTTCTTC
TRBJ1-5 TRBV12-3/TRBV12-4 - few CASSSQGSGQPQHF TGTGCCAGCAGTTCCCAGGGGTCTGGGCAGCCCCAGCATTTT